This is a list of T cell receptor beta chains from one sample in a study of technical replicates of blood from a handful of donors. The protocol was immunoSEQ multiplex PCR, while the TCRdb copy is restricted to in-frame clones and leaves out a portion. The table lists tens of thousands of clones, approximately 92% of them singletons. Sequenced: PBMCs. Receptor source: a human donor in good health. Some clones in this sample may be carry-over from other donors' samples. Both conserved end residues are part of each CDR3. D genes are given only for firm matches. Only some rows state a clone size, as once, few, many or a class for expanded clones.

J	D	V	size	CDR3	DNA
TRBJ2-2	TRBD2	TRBV5-1	.	CASSYISGGARTGELFF	TGCGCCAGCAGCTACATTAGCGGGGGGGCCCGAACCGGGGAGCTGTTTTTT
TRBJ1-1	.	TRBV29-1	.	CSVEPQEGTEAFF	TGCAGCGTTGAACCCCAGGAGGGCACTGAAGCTTTCTTT
TRBJ2-5	TRBD2	TRBV6-5	.	CASSYSGGGIQETQYF	TGTGCCAGCAGTTACTCGGGCGGGGGGATACAAGAGACCCAGTACTTC
TRBJ1-2	.	TRBV2	.	CASSIPGRSYGYTF	TGTGCCAGCAGTATTCCAGGGAGGTCCTATGGCTACACCTTC
TRBJ2-7	.	TRBV7-2	.	CASSLYSEQYF	TGTGCCAGCAGCTTATATAGCGAGCAGTACTTC
TRBJ2-3	.	TRBV13	.	CASSLVLASDTQYF	TGTGCCAGCAGCTTAGTACTAGCATCAGATACGCAGTATTTT
TRBJ1-3	.	TRBV7-2	.	CASSGGISGNTIYF	TGTGCCAGCAGCGGCGGCATCTCTGGAAACACCATATATTTT
TRBJ1-6	.	TRBV10-3	.	CAISESVGGSNSPLHF	TGTGCCATCAGTGAGTCGGTGGGGGGGAGTAATTCACCCCTCCACTTT
TRBJ2-7	.	TRBV27	.	CASSLKPWYEQYF	TGTGCCAGCAGTTTAAAGCCTTGGTACGAGCAGTACTTC
TRBJ1-5	TRBD1	TRBV6-1	.	CASRERGQYSNQPQHF	TGTGCCAGCAGGGAAAGGGGACAGTATAGCAATCAGCCCCAGCATTTT
TRBJ2-6	.	TRBV18	once	CASSSSPRSGANVLTF	TGTGCCAGCAGTTCTTCTCCGAGATCTGGGGCCAACGTCCTGACTTTC
TRBJ2-7	TRBD2	TRBV7-9	.	CASSQDTSGSYEQYF	TGTGCCAGCAGCCAAGATACTAGCGGGAGTTACGAGCAGTACTTC
TRBJ1-2	.	TRBV27	.	CASSSQTQGSNYGYTF	TGTGCCAGCAGTTCCCAAACACAGGGATCTAACTATGGCTACACCTTC
TRBJ1-1	TRBD1	TRBV6-5	.	CASSYRGLNTEAFF	TGTGCCAGCAGTTACAGGGGGCTGAACACTGAAGCTTTCTTT
TRBJ2-6	.	TRBV30	.	CACDISGANVLTF	TGTGCCTGCGACATTTCTGGGGCCAACGTCCTGACTTTC
TRBJ2-1	.	TRBV20-1	once	CSAPQGYEQFF	TGCAGTGCCCCACAGGGATATGAGCAGTTCTTC
TRBJ2-7	.	TRBV12-5	.	CASGFGGSQYF	TGTGCTAGTGGTTTTGGGGGGTCGCAGTACTTC
TRBJ1-1	.	TRBV2	.	CASSPRDEAFF	TGTGCCAGCAGTCCTCGAGATGAAGCTTTCTTT
TRBJ2-2	.	TRBV19	once	CASNLFTGELFF	TGTGCCAGTAACCTATTCACCGGGGAGCTGTTTTTT